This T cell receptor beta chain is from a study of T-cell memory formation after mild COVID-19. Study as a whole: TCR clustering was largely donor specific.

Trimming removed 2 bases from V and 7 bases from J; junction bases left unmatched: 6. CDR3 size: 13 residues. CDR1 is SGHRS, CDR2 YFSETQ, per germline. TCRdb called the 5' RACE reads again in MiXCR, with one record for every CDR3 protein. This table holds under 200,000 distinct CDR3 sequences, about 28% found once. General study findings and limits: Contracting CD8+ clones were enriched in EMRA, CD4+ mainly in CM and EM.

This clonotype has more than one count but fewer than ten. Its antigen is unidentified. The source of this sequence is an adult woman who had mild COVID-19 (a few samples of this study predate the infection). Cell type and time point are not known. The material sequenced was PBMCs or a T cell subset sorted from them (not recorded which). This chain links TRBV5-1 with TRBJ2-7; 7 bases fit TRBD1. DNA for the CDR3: TGCGCCAGCAGCTTAGGACAGGCTGGAGAGCAGTACTTC. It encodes CASSLGQAGEQYF.